This T cell receptor (beta chain) was recovered during a study of beta chain features in type 1 diabetes. Across the study: The patients were much like the healthy donors in age, gender and cell yields.

CD4+ cells of the naive, central memory, regulatory and stem cell-like memory types were sorted via CD45RO/CCR7/CD25/CD127/CD95/CD27. This CDR3 comprises 15 residues. Germline V CDR1 and CDR2: SGHAT, FQNNGV. V lost 2 bases and J lost 6, with 13 bases in between. As every portion of the isolated RNA was reverse transcribed, the sequencing read expressed TCRB transcripts. Sequenced by immunoSEQ multiplex PCR; TCRdb stores in-frame clones only, minus some. The table includes over 150,000 clones, over 7.5% detected once. V is TRBV11-2 and J is TRBJ2-2; no clear D gene. The material sequenced was central memory CD4+ T cells from blood. The receptor was derived from a young man in good health. The CDR3 DNA reads TGTGCCAGCAGCTTAATTGGTGGTACGGCCGGGGAGCTGTTTTTT. As protein: CASSLIGGTAGELFF.